This T cell receptor (beta chain) was captured in a study of T cells in severe cutaneous drug reactions (dated by TCRdb to about 2019). Study-level background: Between the early 2010s and the late 2010s, patients were recruited from Taiwan, Thailand and a European registry network. Only patients with a probable or definite SJS/TEN or DRESS diagnosis by RegiSCAR criteria were enrolled. The Naranjo algorithm and the ALDEN drug causality algorithm were used to identify the culprit drug. Patients in either the acute or the recovery stage provided biological samples, such as blister fluids/cells and PBMC. Bulk TCR sequencing was combined with single-cell sequencing, quantitative PCR validation, functional assays and transgenic mouse experiments. Libraries used iRepertoire multiplex PCR; authors cited a comparison showing similar capture of abundant clonotypes across iRepertoire and 5' RACE methods with or without UMI. Broad study findings and their caveats: All seven CBZ-SJS/TEN blister samples contained a public TCRbeta CDR3 (mean around 15%), which was undetectable or scarce in tolerant-control and healthy-donor PBMC. Whether the public TCR generalizes to SJS/TEN caused by other drugs was noted by the authors as still needing further study.

Comment on this clonotype: This clone's antigen is unknown.

Library preparation used the iRepertoire multiplex PCR system with TCR subtype-specific primers for both bulk and single-cell sequencing. Bulk TCR beta libraries were generated by multiplex PCR with primers targeting V, D and J gene regions. Approximately 90-550 ng of RNA per sample was used as input for bulk TCR library preparation. An Illumina MiSeq was used to sequence the bulk TCR beta amplicons. The published analysis was carried out like this. Sample misassignments and low-quality sequencing reads were removed through quality control steps. CDR3 was defined as the amino acids between the V-gene Y[YFLI]C motif and the J-segment [FW]GXGT motif. TRBV and TRBJ gene assignments and CDR3 clonotypes followed the IMGT database. TRBV expression in each sample was normalized to the mean expression of the same gene in PBMC from some 45 healthy donors. TCRdb reprocessed the reads, so every CDR3 protein sequence counts as one entry and DNA is not shown. TCRdb, not the authors, supplied the V and J calls. The record for this sample contains about 21,000 distinct CDR3 sequences. Roughly 7.7% of the sample is in the top ten clones.

Sequencing was performed on donors who were patients with carbamazepine-induced Stevens-Johnson syndrome or toxic epidermal necrolysis (CBZ-SJS/TEN). The peripheral blood repertoires were obtained from CBZ-SJS/TEN patients of Han Chinese origin (about 5) and European origin (roughly 6). Next-generation sequencing was used to profile the T cell receptor repertoires of patients with drug-induced severe cutaneous adverse reactions in a search for drug-specific clonotypes. The RNA source was either peripheral blood mononuclear cells or blister cells from skin lesions. Sequencing used PBMCs. The clonotype comes from a human donor with toxic epidermal necrolysis, a severe cutaneous drug reaction.

The CDR3 here reads CASSLALEGSYGYTF. The rearranged chain carries TRBV12-3 or TRBV12-4 and TRBJ1-2; absent DNA, TCRdb's TRBD1 call cannot be checked. Inclusive of the bounding cysteine and phenylalanine, the CDR3 is 15 residues long. The DNA is not on file.